These T cell receptor beta chains were read from a single sample in a study of TIL therapy for anti-PD-1-resistant metastatic lung cancer. Here immunoSEQ multiplex PCR was the method, and the copy in TCRdb shows in-frame clones only, minus some. The table records about 50,000 clones, 70% to 85% of them present only once. This material consisted of tumor tissue, taken at baseline. The receptors shown here come from a person between 30 and 79 years old with non-small cell lung cancer. The CDR3 runs from the conserved cysteine through the conserved F or W. Each record gives: D gene, V gene, clone size, J gene, CDR3 DNA, CDR3 protein. The D gene is left open where the match is weak. Size is stated for part of the rows, as once, few or many counts, or as a class when the clone is expanded.

NA	TRBV10-3	few	TRBJ2-7	TGTGCCATCAGACCCGGGGGCGGCTCCTACGAGCAGTACTTC	CAIRPGGGSYEQYF
NA	TRBV19	NA	TRBJ1-5	TGTGCCAGTAGTAAACAGGGTGTTAGCAATCAGCCCCAGCATTTT	CASSKQGVSNQPQHF
NA	TRBV6-5	few	TRBJ2-7	TGTGCCAGCAGCCCGACTCTCTACTACGAGCAGTACTTC	CASSPTLYYEQYF
NA	TRBV9	NA	TRBJ1-2	TGTGCCAGCAGGATCGACGAAGGGGAGGGCTATGGCTACACCTTC	CASRIDEGEGYGYTF
NA	TRBV7-8	once	TRBJ1-3	TGTGCCAGCAGCTTGACTTTAGGAAACACCATATATTTT	CASSLTLGNTIYF
NA	TRBV30	NA	TRBJ2-7	TGTGCCTGGAGTGTTTGGGACCCCGGGCCCATCAGCTCCTACGAGCAGTACTTC	CAWSVWDPGPISSYEQYF
TRBD1	TRBV6-1	few	TRBJ1-3	TGTGCCAGCAGTGCAACCGGGACAGGGGAGTATTGGAATTTT	CASSATGTGEYWNF
NA	TRBV29-1	NA	TRBJ2-4	TGCAGCGTTGAAGATCGCCAGGTCGGCATTCAGTACTTC	CSVEDRQVGIQYF
TRBD1	TRBV30	NA	TRBJ2-7	TGTGCCTGGACGCCCAGGGGGCTCCACGAGCAGTACTTC	CAWTPRGLHEQYF
TRBD2	TRBV2	NA	TRBJ2-1	TGTGCCAGCAGTACTCTGGCGGGAGGTTACAATGAGCAGTTCTTC	CASSTLAGGYNEQFF
NA	TRBV5-5	NA	TRBJ2-2	TGTGCCAGCAGCTTGGGGGGCGCGGTAAACACCGGGGAGCTGTTTTTT	CASSLGGAVNTGELFF
NA	TRBV6-1	NA	TRBJ2-7	TGTGCCAGCAGCGGACAGCTGAGCTCCTACGAGCAGTACTTC	CASSGQLSSYEQYF
TRBD2	TRBV5-1	NA	TRBJ2-7	TGCGCCAGCAGCTTGGATGGTAGCGGGAGTTACGAGCAGTACTTC	CASSLDGSGSYEQYF
TRBD1	TRBV5-1	NA	TRBJ2-3	TGCGCCAGCAGCTTGGCCCGGACAGGGAGTACAGATACGCAGTATTTT	CASSLARTGSTDTQYF
NA	TRBV5-4	NA	TRBJ2-7	TGTGCCAGCACAATAACAGGGCGCAGCCACGAGCAGTACTTC	CASTITGRSHEQYF
NA	TRBV5-1	NA	TRBJ2-7	TGCGCCAGCAGCCCGCCGAGGTGGGGGAGCTCCTACGAGCAGTACTTC	CASSPPRWGSSYEQYF
NA	TRBV7-2	once	TRBJ2-3	TGTGCCAGCAGGTCCGAGGTCGGGGGCCCGCAGTATTTT	CASRSEVGGPQYF
NA	TRBV13	NA	TRBJ2-7	TGTGCCAGCAGAAATAGGGGTGTGGATCTCGAGCAGTACTTC	CASRNRGVDLEQYF